One sample yielded the 27 T cell receptor beta chains listed below, sequenced in a study of T-cell reconstitution after alpha-beta-depleted transplantation in children. Unique molecular identifiers were used to barcode this TCRbeta library. TCRdb processed the PCR reads anew with MiXCR; each CDR3 protein has one entry. The table includes some 600,000 distinct CDR3 sequences, roughly 15% detected once. The specimen was PBMCs from the stem cell graft donor, collected from the stem cell graft. The receptor source for this set is a human donor who donated a stem cell graft to a child with acute myeloid leukemia.

This sequence joins TRBV7-3 and TRBJ2-5; 11 bases align to TRBD2. This CDR3 comprises 16 residues. After removal of 2 bases from V and 4 bases from J, the junction contained 6 bases not matched to a gene. Germline lookup yields CDR1 SGHTA and CDR2 FQGTGA. CDR3 loop: CASSLGDLAGGETQYF. The CDR3 coding sequence is TGTGCCAGCAGCTTAGGGGACCTAGCGGGGGGAGAGACCCAGTACTTC. Using reference TRBV7-3 and TRBJ2-5 for the parts outside the CDR3, the full variable domain is GAGVSQTPSNKVTEKGKYVELRCDPISGHTALYWYRQSLGQGPEFLIYFQGTGAADDSGLPNDRFFAVRPEGSVSTLKIQRTERGDSAVYLCASSLGDLAGGETQYFGPGTRLLVL.

This clonotype was detected only a few times. This chain joins TRBV5-5 and TRBJ1-3; 7 bases are a match to TRBD1. CDR1 SGHKS and CDR2 YYEKEE come from the germline V gene (reference sequence). There are 18 residues in the CDR3. V shed 0 bases, J shed 0 bases, and the junction held 9 bases outside the gene matches. CDR3 sequence (DNA): TGTGCCAGCAGCTTGGAGACCCGGACAGGTCGCTCTGGAAACACCATATATTTT. Encoded protein: CASSLETRTGRSGNTIYF. The entire variable domain, with the rest obtained from reference TRBV5-5 and TRBJ1-3, is as follows: DAGVTQSPTHLIKTRGQQVTLRCSPISGHKSVSWYQQVLGQGPQFIFQYYEKEERGRGNFPDRFSARQFPNYSSELNVNALLLGDSALYLCASSLETRTGRSGNTIYFGEGSWLTVV.

The rearrangement links TRBV28 to TRBJ2-6; possible D gene TRBD2, 5 bases. Deletions cut 4 bases from V and 0 bases from J, with 16 bases between. The CDR3 totals 18 residues. Germline V gene sequence: CDR1 MDHEN, CDR2 SYDVKM. The CDR3 DNA reads as TGTGCCAGCAGTTCGGGGTACCAGCTAAGCTCTGGGGCCAACGTCCTGACTTTC. Translating it yields CASSSGYQLSSGANVLTF.

The sample holds a few counts of this clonotype. The chain recombines TRBV20-1 with TRBJ2-2, with 14 bases that match TRBD2. J lost 1 base, V lost 2 bases, and 6 bases had no gene match. Germline CDR1 and CDR2: DFQATT and SNEGSKA (reference sequence). CDR3 length: 18 residues. The CDR3 DNA reads TGCAGTGCTAGAAAAAGACTAGCGGGGGGGCAGAACACCGGGGAGCTGTTTTTT. Protein product: CSARKRLAGGQNTGELFF.

This clonotype was recorded many times. The V gene is TRBV20-1, the J gene TRBJ1-6; D remains ambiguous. Germline V gene lookup returns CDR1 DFQATT and CDR2 SNEGSKA (reference sequence). V lost 6 bases, J lost 4 bases, and 10 bases lay in between. The CDR3 runs 13 residues. CDR3 in amino acids: CSAATVYNSPLHF. In DNA form, the CDR3 reads TGCAGTGCCGCGACGGTATATAATTCACCCCTCCACTTT.

The chain is built from TRBV20-1 and TRBJ2-5; 9 bases fit TRBD1. The junction had 11 bases not matched to a gene; V was cut back by 3 bases and J by 0 bases. Germline CDR1 and CDR2: DFQATT and SNEGSKA (reference sequence). This CDR3 has 17 amino acids. The chain's CDR3 is CSASSRDRDSYQETQYF. The CDR3 DNA follows: TGCAGTGCTAGTAGTAGGGACAGGGATTCGTACCAAGAGACCCAGTACTTC.

This chain links TRBV12-3 or TRBV12-4 with TRBJ2-2, with TRBD2 identical over 7 bases. With 6 bases clipped from V and 4 bases from J, the junction kept 5 bases outside the gene matches. This CDR3 is built from 14 residues. CDR3: CASSPWGGTGELFF. CDR3 in DNA: TGTGCCAGCAGCCCGTGGGGGGGCACCGGGGAGCTGTTTTTT.

V gene TRBV7-3 combines with J gene TRBJ2-2, with D uncertain. V was cut by 6 bases and J by 2 bases, with 10 bases left in between. This CDR3 has 14 amino acids. Germline CDR1 and CDR2: SGHTA and FQGTGA. The CDR3 loop is CASRLDQNTGELFF. The DNA of the CDR3 is TGTGCCAGCAGGTTGGACCAAAACACCGGGGAGCTGTTTTTT.

The CDR3 sequence: CASSLKSGDRNIQYF. The CDR3 DNA sequence: TGTGCCAGCAGCTTAAAATCCGGCGACAGAAACATTCAGTACTTC. V and J are TRBV7-3 and TRBJ2-4, with D tentatively TRBD1 (5 bases). The CDR3 runs 15 residues. V lost 1 base to trimming and J lost 6 bases, with 13 bases between them. CDR1 is SGHTA and CDR2 is FQGTGA in the germline V gene.

This clonotype was seen at least ten times. The V and J genes are TRBV19 and TRBJ1-5; D is unclear. V lost 7 bases, J lost 7 bases, and 17 bases lay in between. Germline CDR1 reads LNHDA; CDR2 reads SQIVND (reference sequence). The CDR3 has 14 amino acids. In DNA form, the CDR3 reads TGTGCCAGTAAATACACGGGTTTTGAGCAGCCCCAGCATTTT. Encoded protein: CASKYTGFEQPQHF.

V gene TRBV20-1 combines with J gene TRBJ2-3, with 15 bases lining up with TRBD2. Germline V lookup: CDR1 DFQATT, CDR2 SNEGSKA (reference sequence). The CDR3 contains 17 residues. V shed 3 bases and J 0 bases; nucleotides not matched to a gene: 4. The CDR3 is CSARGLAGGGSTDTQYF. The CDR3 bases are TGCAGTGCTAGGGGACTAGCGGGGGGAGGAAGCACAGATACGCAGTATTTT.

The chain joins TRBV20-1 to TRBJ2-1; TRBD1 matches 8 bases. The CDR3 spans 16 residues. Trimming took 4 bases from V and 5 from J; bases not matched to a gene: 13. Germline V gene lookup returns CDR1 DFQATT and CDR2 SNEGSKA (reference sequence). The DNA of the CDR3 is TGCAGTGCTACCGATCTGGGCAGGGGGCTCGACAATGAGCAGTTCTTC. Protein product: CSATDLGRGLDNEQFF.

This clonotype was seen ten or more times. The chain carries TRBV29-1 and TRBJ2-2; D not certain. The CDR3 is 11 residues long. V dropped 1 base and J dropped 6 bases, with 3 bases sitting between them. Per germline, CDR1 SQVTM and CDR2 ANQGSEA. The CDR3 is CSVEGPGELFF. CDR3 nucleotides: TGCAGCGTTGAAGGGCCCGGGGAGCTGTTTTTT.

This chain's CDR3 is CSARENQGYTF. The CDR3 coding sequence is TGCAGTGCTAGAGAAAATCAGGGCTACACCTTC. The V and J genes are TRBV20-1 and TRBJ1-2; no clear D. V was shortened by 0 bases and J by 8 bases, with 7 bases between the two germline ends. This CDR3 has 11 amino acids. CDR1 is DFQATT, CDR2 SNEGSKA, per germline (reference sequence).

The J gene is TRBJ2-7, the V gene TRBV4-3; D might be TRBD1 or TRBD2, each matching 6 bases. Germline V CDR1 and CDR2: LGHNA, YSLEER. The germline V and J ends were trimmed by 0 bases and 5 bases, with 17 bases remaining between them. The CDR3 loop spans 16 amino acids. In DNA, the CDR3 is TGCGCCAGCAGCCAAGATGGTCCGGGGGCCGCCAACGAGCAGTACTTC. Translation gives CASSQDGPGAANEQYF.

This chain links TRBV6-1 with TRBJ1-1, with a possible D match to TRBD1 (6 bases). This CDR3 is 14 amino acids long. The V gene's germline CDR1 is MNHNS and CDR2 SASEGT. V was trimmed by 6 bases and J by 6 bases, leaving 17 bases between them. The CDR3 DNA follows: TGTGCCAGCAGCCTCCGGGACATTTCATCTGAAGCTTTCTTT. Translated: CASSLRDISSEAFF.

This clonotype was recorded at least ten times. This chain connects TRBV12-3 or TRBV12-4 to TRBJ1-1; 7 bases map to TRBD1. V lost 2 bases and J lost 2; bases outside the gene matches: 5. The CDR3 totals 15 residues. Here the CDR3 DNA reads TGTGCCAGCAGTTTAACCGGACAGGTTAACACTGAAGCTTTCTTT. Protein sequence: CASSLTGQVNTEAFF.

This chain connects TRBV25-1 to TRBJ1-4; the D is unclear. The CDR3 runs 15 residues. V was pared by 4 bases and J by 0 bases, with 9 bases between. Germline V gene data show CDR1 as MGHDK and CDR2 as SYGVNS. CDR3 coding DNA: TGTGCCAGCAGTGCCTCAGGAGCAACTAATGAAAAACTGTTTTTT. It yields the protein CASSASGATNEKLFF. Full variable domain (rest looked up from reference TRBV25-1 and TRBJ1-4): EADIYQTPRYLVIGTGKKITLECSQTMGHDKMYWYQQDPGMELHLIHYSYGVNSTEKGDLSSESTVSRIRTEHFPLTLESARPSHTSQYLCASSASGATNEKLFFGSGTQLSVL.

In this sample, this clonotype turned up a few times. The J gene is TRBJ1-4, the V gene TRBV20-1; D gene unclear. Trimming took 3 bases from V and 7 from J, leaving 15 bases between them. Germline loops: CDR1 DFQATT, CDR2 SNEGSKA (reference sequence). CDR3 length equals 14 residues. The CDR3 DNA reads as TGCAGTGCTAGGGAACTAATTACGTCTGAAAAACTGTTTTTT. Amino acids: CSARELITSEKLFF.

For this clonotype: This could be a read error, since a much larger clone is one nucleotide away. V gene TRBV20-1 combines with J gene TRBJ2-1; D assignment may be TRBD1 or TRBD2 (5 bases each). V was shortened by 5 bases and J by 4 bases, with 18 bases between the two germline ends. From germline, CDR1 is DFQATT and CDR2 SNEGSKA (reference sequence). The CDR3 consists of 15 residues. The CDR3 nucleotides read TGCAGTGCTTACCCGCTAGGGACCAGATACAATGAGCAGTTCTTC. It encodes CSAYPLGTRYNEQFF.

This clonotype was seen ten or more times. The rearrangement uses TRBV5-1 and TRBJ2-7; 10 nucleotides line up with TRBD2. With 5 bases clipped from V and 4 bases from J, the junction kept 6 bases outside the gene matches. Per the germline V gene, CDR1 is SGHRS and CDR2 is YFSETQ. CDR3 length equals 14 residues. The chain's CDR3 is CASRVAGGRYEQYF. CDR3 bases: TGCGCCAGCAGAGTAGCGGGGGGACGGTACGAGCAGTACTTC.

Only a few counts were recorded for this clonotype. This chain links TRBV5-1 with TRBJ2-5; D possibly uses TRBD1 or TRBD2 (7 bases each). Germline CDR1 and CDR2: SGHRS and YFSETQ. This CDR3 is 16 amino acids long. Trimming cost V 1 base and J 2 bases, with 15 bases left between them. DNA for the CDR3: TGCGCCAGCAGCTTGTTGCGGGGGACAGCGCAAGAGACCCAGTACTTC. Protein product: CASSLLRGTAQETQYF.

In this sample, this clonotype turned up a few times. The chain uses TRBV12-3 or TRBV12-4 and TRBJ2-1; 7 nucleotides line up with TRBD2. Trimming cost V 1 base and J 8 bases; bases outside gene matches: 2. This CDR3 is 13 amino acids long. CDR3 sequence reads: CASSLVRGDEQFF. The DNA for the CDR3 is TGTGCCAGCAGTTTAGTCCGGGGGGATGAGCAGTTCTTC.

This clonotype was recorded at least ten times. The rearrangement joins TRBV25-1 to TRBJ1-2; no reliable D call. CDR1 MGHDK and CDR2 SYGVNS come from the germline V gene. This CDR3 contains 14 residues. V was pared by 2 bases and J by 2 bases, with 9 bases between. CDR3 coding DNA: TGTGCCAGCAGTGAACGTGCAGAAAACTATGGCTACACCTTC. Its translation: CASSERAENYGYTF.

This clonotype was picked up many times. CDR3 loop: CSARGPYGDTEAFF. The CDR3 nucleotides are TGCAGTGCTAGAGGTCCCTACGGAGACACTGAAGCTTTCTTT. The rearrangement joins TRBV20-1 to TRBJ1-1; D is unresolved. The CDR3 is made up of 14 amino acids. Trimming removed 1 base at V and 3 bases at J, with 12 bases between. CDR1 and CDR2 (germline): DFQATT, SNEGSKA (reference sequence).

This clonotype occurred a few times. The genes are TRBV5-5 and TRBJ1-6; no firm D call. Germline V gives CDR1 SGHKS, CDR2 YYEKEE (reference sequence). V was shortened by 4 bases and J by 6 bases, with 14 bases between the two germline ends. This CDR3 has 15 residues. Here the CDR3 reads CASSPSTGFNSPLHF. Here the CDR3 DNA reads TGTGCCAGCAGCCCGTCCACCGGTTTTAATTCACCCCTCCACTTT.

This clonotype has ten or more counts. The V and J genes are TRBV20-1 and TRBJ2-7; D is uncertain. V dropped 0 bases and J dropped 0 bases, with 12 bases sitting between them. The CDR3 is 15 residues long. CDR1 is DFQATT and CDR2 is SNEGSKA in the germline V gene (reference sequence). CDR3 protein: CSARDPGSSSYEQYV. The CDR3, as DNA: TGCAGTGCTAGAGATCCGGGCAGCAGCTCCTACGAGCAGTACGTC.